These 4 T cell receptor beta chains originate from one sample sequenced in a study of early T cells in non-severe SARS-CoV-2 infection. TCRdb independently ran MiXCR on the 5' RACE reads; one entry per CDR3 protein. The table records tens of thousands of distinct CDR3 sequences, about 8% of them present only once. The sample consisted of whole blood. These receptors all come from an adult who was a healthcare worker with PCR-confirmed SARS-CoV-2 infection or an uninfected control (not recorded which).

This chain uses TRBV5-4 with TRBJ1-1; D not certain. Deletions cut 1 base from V and 3 bases from J, with 10 bases between. The germline gives CDR1 SGHNT, CDR2 YYREEE (reference sequence). The CDR3 is 14 residues long. CDR3 amino acids: CASSLRAVDTEAFF. The CDR3 nucleotides are TGTGCCAGCAGCTTGAGGGCAGTTGACACTGAAGCTTTCTTT.

This clonotype has just a few counts. This sequence joins TRBV29-1 and TRBJ2-6; no firm D call. Germline CDR1 SQVTM, CDR2 ANQGSEA. Trimming removed 5 bases at V and 1 base at J, with 0 bases between. The CDR3 is 11 amino acids. The CDR3 is CSVSGANVLTF. As DNA, the CDR3 is TGCAGCGTTTCTGGGGCCAACGTCCTGACTTTC.

In this sample, this clonotype turned up a few times. The chain uses TRBV7-3 and TRBJ1-6; D remains ambiguous. CDR1 is SGHTA and CDR2 is FQGTGA in the germline V gene. The CDR3 is 15 residues long. V lost 0 bases and J lost 5, with 8 bases in between. The chain's CDR3 is CASSLTGGDNSPLHF. CDR3 in DNA: TGTGCCAGCAGCTTAACGGGCGGGGATAATTCACCCCTCCACTTT.

This clonotype showed up many times. The chain combines TRBV3-1 with TRBJ1-3, with D perhaps matching TRBD1 (6 bases). The germline V gene encodes CDR1 LGHDT and CDR2 YNNKEL (reference sequence). V lost 1 base, J lost 4 bases, and 11 bases lay in between. CDR3 length: 15 residues. The CDR3 DNA reads as TGTGCCAGCAGCCAAGTGGCCGGGACAGGAAACACCATATATTTT. Its translation is CASSQVAGTGNTIYF.